The 18 T cell receptor beta chains listed next were all sequenced from one sample in a study of OX40 agonist ivuxolimab in advanced cancers. The protocol was immunoSEQ multiplex PCR, while the TCRdb copy is restricted to in-frame clones and leaves out a portion. The sample records under 20,000 clones, about nine tenths being singletons. The input for sequencing was CD4+ or CD8+ T cells sorted from blood, taken in a trial of the OX40 agonist ivuxolimab. The receptor source for this set is an adult with an advanced solid tumor such as melanoma, head and neck, liver or kidney cancer.

The chain employs TRBV6-5 and TRBJ1-4; D possibly corresponds to TRBD1 (5 bases). Germline CDR1 is MNHEY and CDR2 is SVGAGI. This CDR3 is 12 amino acids long. V dropped 7 bases and J dropped 8 bases, with 11 bases sitting between them. Written as DNA, the CDR3 is TGTGCCAGCACCAGGGCAGGCGAAAAACTGTTTTTT. Its translation is CASTRAGEKLFF.

The chain uses TRBV5-6 and TRBJ1-2, with D possibly being TRBD1 (6 bases). Germline values: CDR1 SGHDT, CDR2 YYEEEE. The CDR3 totals 15 residues. Trimming removed 0 bases at V and 4 bases at J, with 13 bases between. This CDR3 is CASSLVRGRGYGYTF. The CDR3 region has the DNA TGTGCCAGCAGCTTGGTGCGGGGGCGCGGCTATGGCTACACCTTC.

The chain is built from TRBV2 and TRBJ1-5; tentative D call: TRBD1 (5 bases). This CDR3 contains 14 residues. Trimming cost V 6 bases and J 1 base, with 10 bases left between them. Germline CDR1 reads SNHLY; CDR2 reads FYNNEI. Here the CDR3 reads CASSMGLSNQPQHF. The CDR3, as DNA: TGTGCCAGCAGCATGGGACTGAGCAATCAGCCCCAGCATTTT.

V gene TRBV27 combines with J gene TRBJ2-2; weak D call: TRBD1 (5 bases). Trimming removed 3 bases from V and 0 bases from J, with 8 bases in between. Per the germline V gene, CDR1 is MNHEY and CDR2 is SMNVEV (reference sequence). The CDR3 has 15 residues. CDR3 in amino acids: CASSFYRTNTGELFF. CDR3 bases: TGTGCCAGCAGTTTCTACAGGACGAACACCGGGGAGCTGTTTTTT.

The chain recombines TRBV15 with TRBJ1-3; 8 bases are a match to TRBD1. Germline CDR1 and CDR2: LNHNV and YYDKDF (reference sequence). The length of the CDR3 is 16 residues. V was pared by 0 bases and J by 1 base, with 2 bases of the junction left unmatched. CDR3 DNA: TGTGCCACCAGCAGAGATCAGGGGGCGTCTGGAAACACCATATATTTT. This codes for CATSRDQGASGNTIYF. Combining the CDR3 with reference TRBV15 and TRBJ1-3 gives the whole variable domain DAMVIQNPRYQVTQFGKPVTLSCSQTLNHNVMYWYQQKSSQAPKLLFHYYDKDFNNEADTPDNFQSRRPNTSFCFLDIRSPGLGDTAMYLCATSRDQGASGNTIYFGEGSWLTVV.

This clone has only a few counts. The chain is built from TRBV6-5 and TRBJ1-2; 7 positions match TRBD1. Losses at the gene ends were 0 bases for V and 6 bases for J; bases not matched to a gene: 7. The CDR3 totals 15 residues. Germline V CDR1 and CDR2: MNHEY, SVGAGI. The CDR3 DNA sequence: TGTGCCAGCAGTTACTCGATCCGACAGGGACATGGCTACACCTTC. It specifies CASSYSIRQGHGYTF.

V is TRBV29-1 and J is TRBJ1-1; no definite D call. The CDR3 is made up of 14 amino acids. Germline V gives CDR1 SQVTM, CDR2 ANQGSEA. The V and J ends lost 1 base and 0 bases respectively, with 9 bases between them. CDR3 sequence: CSVEARSMNTEAFF. The DNA for the CDR3 is TGCAGCGTTGAAGCACGGTCCATGAACACTGAAGCTTTCTTT.

V is TRBV12-5 and J is TRBJ1-2; D perhaps matches TRBD1 (6 bases). With 5 bases removed from V and 6 bases from J, the gap between germline ends came to 19 bases. Germline V gene lookup returns CDR1 LGHNT and CDR2 FRNRAP. The CDR3 loop spans 15 amino acids. CDR3 amino acids: CASGPGGAQGHGYTF. In nucleotides, the CDR3 is TGTGCTAGTGGTCCGGGTGGCGCACAGGGACATGGCTACACCTTC.

The J gene is TRBJ2-6, the V gene TRBV28; D not certain. The CDR3 length is 17 residues. Deletions cut 3 bases from V and 0 bases from J, with 12 bases between. In germline, CDR1 is MDHEN, CDR2 SYDVKM. This CDR3 is CASSFGVLSSGANVLTF. CDR3 bases: TGTGCCAGCAGTTTTGGGGTCCTCAGCTCTGGGGCCAACGTCCTGACTTTC.

The chain couples TRBV18 to TRBJ1-2; 7 bases are a match to TRBD1. The CDR3 covers 13 residues. The germline V gene encodes CDR1 KGHSH and CDR2 LQKENI. V shed 4 bases, J shed 2 bases, and the junction held 1 base outside the gene matches. The CDR3 sequence is CASSQGQNYGYTF. In DNA, the CDR3 is TGTGCCAGCTCACAGGGACAGAACTATGGCTACACCTTC.

This clone was detected only once. The genes are TRBV6-1 and TRBJ2-7; the D is unclear. The germline V gene encodes CDR1 MNHNS and CDR2 SASEGT. Trimming pared 3 bases from V and 3 bases from J, leaving 3 bases between. The CDR3 totals 11 residues. The CDR3 coding sequence is TGTGCCAGCAGTGACTACTACGAGCAGTACTTC. Its translation is CASSDYYEQYF.

V usage is TRBV28 and J usage is TRBJ1-5; D gene unclear. The CDR3 consists of 13 residues. V was clipped by 9 bases and J by 2 bases, with 11 bases between them. Germline CDR1 is MDHEN and CDR2 is SYDVKM. CDR3 in amino acids: CASRARGNQPQHF. DNA of the CDR3: TGTGCCAGTAGGGCTCGTGGCAATCAGCCCCAGCATTTT.

This sequence joins TRBV5-1 and TRBJ1-5; 7 bases match TRBD1. V shed 0 bases and J 3 bases; nucleotides not matched to a gene: 9. The CDR3 has 17 amino acids. Per the germline V gene, CDR1 is SGHRS and CDR2 is YFSETQ. This chain's CDR3 is CASSLGSLDRVNQPQHF. The CDR3 nucleotides read TGCGCCAGCAGCTTGGGGTCCCTCGACAGGGTCAATCAGCCCCAGCATTTT.

The chain recombines TRBV7-9 with TRBJ2-5, with a tentative D call TRBD2 (5 bases). The CDR3 loop spans 15 amino acids. V dropped 2 bases and J dropped 5 bases, with 15 bases sitting between them. Germline CDR1 reads SEHNR; CDR2 reads FQNEAQ (reference sequence). The CDR3 loop is CASSLRDWELETQYF. The CDR3 nucleotides are TGTGCCAGCAGCTTACGAGACTGGGAGCTGGAGACCCAGTACTTC.

The chain carries TRBV6-5 and TRBJ2-3; D is ambiguous. There are 12 residues in the CDR3. The V gene's germline CDR1 is MNHEY and CDR2 SVGAGI. V gave up 0 bases and J gave up 5 bases, with 3 bases separating them. CDR3 loop: CASSYSGDTQYF. As DNA, the CDR3 is TGTGCCAGCAGTTACTCGGGAGATACGCAGTATTTT.

The genes are TRBV27 and TRBJ1-2; D is unclear. The CDR3 has 14 residues. V lost 4 bases, J lost 4 bases, and 13 bases lay in between. Germline CDR1 and CDR2: MNHEY and SMNVEV (reference sequence). The CDR3 nucleotides read TGTGCCAGCAGTTCCCCGGGGTCCCTCTATGGCTACACCTTC. This encodes CASSSPGSLYGYTF.

This chain connects TRBV9 to TRBJ2-2; 8 bases are a match to TRBD1. Germline lookup yields CDR1 SGDLS and CDR2 YYNGEE. V lost 6 bases and J lost 0; bases outside the gene matches: 1. The CDR3 has 14 residues. This CDR3 is CASKGQANTGELFF. The CDR3 DNA reads as TGTGCCAGCAAGGGACAGGCGAACACCGGGGAGCTGTTTTTT.

This clone appeared once. CDR3 DNA: TGTGCCAGCAGGGCACCCTATAATTCACCCCTCCACTTT. It is translated as CASRAPYNSPLHF. This chain uses TRBV6-1 with TRBJ1-6; D gene uncertain. This CDR3 spans 13 amino acids. Germline CDR1 is MNHNS and CDR2 is SASEGT. V was clipped by 6 bases and J by 2 bases, with 5 bases between them.